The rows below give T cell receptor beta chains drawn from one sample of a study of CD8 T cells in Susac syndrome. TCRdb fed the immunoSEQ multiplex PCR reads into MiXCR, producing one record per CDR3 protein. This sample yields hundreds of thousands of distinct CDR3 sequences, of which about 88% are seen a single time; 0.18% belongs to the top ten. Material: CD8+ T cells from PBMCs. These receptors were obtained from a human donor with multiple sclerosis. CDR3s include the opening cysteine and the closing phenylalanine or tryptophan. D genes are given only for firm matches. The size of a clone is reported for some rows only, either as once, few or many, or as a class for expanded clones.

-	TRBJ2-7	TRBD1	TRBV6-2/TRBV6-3	TGTGCCAGCAGTTACTTCAGAGACAGGGGAGACTACGAGCAGTACTTC	CASSYFRDRGDYEQYF
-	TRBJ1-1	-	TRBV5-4	TGTGCCAGCAGCTTGGGGTCGGGTGAAGCTTTCTTT	CASSLGSGEAFF
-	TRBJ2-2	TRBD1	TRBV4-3	TGCGCCAGCAGCCAGCCAGGACAGGGGATTAACACCGGGGAGCTGTTTTTT	CASSQPGQGINTGELFF
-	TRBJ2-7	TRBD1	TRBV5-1	TGCGCCAGCAGCTTGGGAGGACAGGGTCCCTACGAGCAGTACTTC	CASSLGGQGPYEQYF
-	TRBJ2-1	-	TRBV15	TGTGCCACTAACACAGGGTTCCCGGGACCCACCAGCTCCTACAATGAGCAGTTCTTC	CATNTGFPGPTSSYNEQFF
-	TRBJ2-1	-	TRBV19	TGTGCCAGTAGTCATCACGGTTACAATGAGCAGTTCTTC	CASSHHGYNEQFF
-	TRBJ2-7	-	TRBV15	TGTGCCACCAGCGAGGGTGGGAGCTCCTACGAGCAGTACTTC	CATSEGGSSYEQYF
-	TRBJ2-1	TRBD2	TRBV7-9	TGTGCCAGCAGCTCCGGACTAGCCACCAACAATGAGCAGTTCTTC	CASSSGLATNNEQFF
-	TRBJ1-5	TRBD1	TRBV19	TGTGCCAGTATCGCCGGGACAGGGGATAGGGGGCCCCAGCATTTT	CASIAGTGDRGPQHF
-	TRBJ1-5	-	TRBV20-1	TGCAGTGCTAGACCCAATAGCAATCAGCCCCAGCATTTT	CSARPNSNQPQHF
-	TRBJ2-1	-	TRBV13	TGTGCCAGCAGCTTAGAAGAGGCTGAGCAGTTCTTC	CASSLEEAEQFF
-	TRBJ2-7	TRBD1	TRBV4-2	TGTGCCAGCAGCCAAGACCCCCCTGGGACAGAAGGGGGTTACGAGCAGTACTTC	CASSQDPPGTEGGYEQYF
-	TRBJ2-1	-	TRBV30	TGTGCCTGGGGTGGAGGGAATTACAGGGTGGCCAATGAGCAGTTCTTC	CAWGGGNYRVANEQFF
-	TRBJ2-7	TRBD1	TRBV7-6	TGTGCCAGCAGCCCAGAAGAGGGACAGATTTACGAGCAGTACTTC	CASSPEEGQIYEQYF
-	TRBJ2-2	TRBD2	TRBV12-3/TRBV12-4	TGTGCCAGCAGTTTCGCGGGGGTGGGCACCGGGGAGCTGTTTTTT	CASSFAGVGTGELFF
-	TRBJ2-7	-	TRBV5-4	TGTGCCAGCAGCTTGGGGTTCCAGAGCGAGCAGTACTTC	CASSLGFQSEQYF
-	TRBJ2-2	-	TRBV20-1	TGCAGTGCCACCGACTACACTGGAGTACGGGGGGAGCTGTTTTTT	CSATDYTGVRGELFF
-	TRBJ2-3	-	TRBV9	TGTGCCAGCAGCCCCCCGGCAGGCACAGATACGCAGTATTTT	CASSPPAGTDTQYF
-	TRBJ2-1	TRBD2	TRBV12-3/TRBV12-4	TGTGCCAGCAGTCCCACGGGTCCGGGGGGGCCCTACAATGAGCAGTTCTTC	CASSPTGPGGPYNEQFF
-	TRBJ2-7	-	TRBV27	TGTGCCAGCAGTTTAAACATCCAGGGGGAGCAGTACTTC	CASSLNIQGEQYF
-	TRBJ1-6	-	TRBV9	TGTGCCAGCAGCGTACAGGGTGGGGATTCACCCCTCCACTTT	CASSVQGGDSPLHF
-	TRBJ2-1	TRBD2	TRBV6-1	TGTGCCAGCAGCCACGGGACTAGCGGGCCTGAGGGGTCCTACAATGAGCAGTTCTTC	CASSHGTSGPEGSYNEQFF
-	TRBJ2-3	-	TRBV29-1	TGCAGCTCTAAGTGGGGCACAGATACGCAGTATTTT	CSSKWGTDTQYF
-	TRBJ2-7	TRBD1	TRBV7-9	TGTGCCAGCAACTCATACAGGGGGTCCCACTACGAGCAGTACTTC	CASNSYRGSHYEQYF
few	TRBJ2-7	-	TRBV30	TGTGCCTGGGAAGGGCCAGGGACGCCAAGCTCCTACGAGCAGTACTTC	CAWEGPGTPSSYEQYF
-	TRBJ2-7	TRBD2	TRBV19	TGTGCCAGTAGTATAGGGCGGGGGGCGTCCTACGAGCAGTACTTC	CASSIGRGASYEQYF
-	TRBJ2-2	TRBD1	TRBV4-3	TGCGCCAGCAGAGATAACAGGGGTACCGGGGAGCTGTTTTTT	CASRDNRGTGELFF
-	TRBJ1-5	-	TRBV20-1	TGCAGTGCTAGAGATAACAGGGTAGGCAATCAGCCCCAGCATTTT	CSARDNRVGNQPQHF
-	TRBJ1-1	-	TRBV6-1	TGTGCCAGCAGTGCCCCGGCTACAGGGTCCACTGAAGCTTTCTTT	CASSAPATGSTEAFF